Following are 3 T cell receptor beta chains from one sample sequenced in a study of blood T cell repertoires in COVID-19. Libraries were prepared by immunoSEQ multiplex PCR; TCRdb keeps only in-frame clonotypes and omits some of them. The sample consists of 250,000 to 350,000 clones, 88% of them appearing once. What was sequenced was PBMCs or T cells enriched from blood (not recorded which). The receptors were gathered from a woman aged 60-70 years in a cohort exposed to, infected with or recovered from COVID-19 (not recorded which).

V is TRBV5-1 and J is TRBJ2-5; D perhaps matches TRBD2 (6 bases). Trimming removed 4 bases at V and 2 bases at J, with 12 bases between. CDR1 SGHRS and CDR2 YFSETQ come from the germline V gene. This CDR3 has 14 residues. CDR3 residues: CASSPGTEQETQYF. CDR3 sequence (DNA): TGCGCCAGCAGCCCGGGGACTGAACAAGAGACCCAGTACTTC.

The chain has TRBV27 and TRBJ2-3; TRBD2 aligns across 7 bases. The V gene end was trimmed by 2 bases and the J gene end by 6 bases; junction bases not matched to a gene: 5. The CDR3 runs to 14 residues. Germline V gene lookup returns CDR1 MNHEY and CDR2 SMNVEV (reference sequence). Written as DNA, the CDR3 is TGTGCCAGCAGTTTAGGGGGGAGGGCGGATACGCAGTATTTT. This encodes CASSLGGRADTQYF.

The V and J genes are TRBV4-1 and TRBJ2-7, with D perhaps matching TRBD2 (5 bases). The V end was cut by 1 base, the J end by 0 bases, with 10 bases between. Germline V gene sequence: CDR1 MGHRA, CDR2 YSYEKL. This CDR3 has 15 amino acids. The CDR3 DNA follows: TGCGCCAGCAGCCAAGGGGTAGGGAGCTCCTACGAGCAGTACTTC. Protein: CASSQGVGSSYEQYF.